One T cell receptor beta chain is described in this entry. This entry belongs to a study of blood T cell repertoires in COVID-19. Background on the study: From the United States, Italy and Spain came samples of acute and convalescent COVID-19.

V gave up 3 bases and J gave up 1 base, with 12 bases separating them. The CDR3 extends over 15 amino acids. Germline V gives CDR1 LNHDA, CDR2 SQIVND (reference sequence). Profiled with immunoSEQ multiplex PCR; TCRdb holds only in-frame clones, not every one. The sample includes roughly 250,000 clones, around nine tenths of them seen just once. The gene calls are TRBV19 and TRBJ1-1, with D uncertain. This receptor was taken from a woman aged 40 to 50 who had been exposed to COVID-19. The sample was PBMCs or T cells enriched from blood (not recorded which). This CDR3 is CASSITFTENTEAFF. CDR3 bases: TGTGCCAGTAGTATTACTTTTACAGAGAACACTGAAGCTTTCTTT.